Shown below are 20 T cell receptor beta chains from a single sample sequenced in a study of control samples from healthy donors and cancer patients. Sequencing was performed with immunoSEQ multiplex PCR; in TCRdb, only in-frame clones are kept and a portion is missing. Here the sample spans some 130,000 clones, 80% to 95% being singletons. Sample: blood. The receptors were gathered from a man aged 30-40 years in good health.

The J gene is TRBJ2-5, the V gene TRBV10-3, with D possibly being TRBD1 or TRBD2 (6 bases each). V was pared by 11 bases and J by 5 bases, with 24 bases between. The CDR3 loop spans 15 amino acids. Germline V gene lookup returns CDR1 ENHRY and CDR2 SYGVKD. The CDR3 reads CAASRDIYGGETQYF. In DNA, the CDR3 is TGTGCCGCGTCCCGGGACATTTATGGGGGGGAGACCCAGTACTTC.

The rearrangement joins TRBV6-5 to TRBJ1-2; D is unclear. Germline V lookup: CDR1 MNHEY, CDR2 SVGAGI. The V gene lost 5 bases and the J gene lost 2 bases, with 12 bases spanning the gap. The CDR3 consists of 14 residues. This chain's CDR3 is CASSPLDANYGYTF. DNA for the CDR3: TGTGCCAGCAGTCCCTTGGACGCGAACTATGGCTACACCTTC.

The rearrangement uses TRBV18 and TRBJ1-4; no definite D call. The V gene's germline CDR1 is KGHSH and CDR2 LQKENI. This CDR3 comprises 19 residues. The V end was cut by 4 bases, the J end by 2 bases, with 23 bases between. CDR3 sequence: CASSLSPTMAGSTNEKLFF. The CDR3 DNA follows: TGTGCCAGCTCACTATCTCCTACGATGGCGGGCAGTACTAATGAAAAACTGTTTTTT.

The rearrangement links TRBV7-2 to TRBJ1-2; D call uncertain. There are 14 residues in the CDR3. Germline V gene sequence: CDR1 SGHTA, CDR2 FQGNSA. V was clipped by 3 bases and J by 7 bases, with 15 bases between them. CDR3 region: CASSLLVLMGGYTF. Here the CDR3 DNA reads TGTGCCAGCAGCTTGTTGGTCCTCATGGGTGGCTACACCTTC.

The chain recombines TRBV7-9 with TRBJ2-5; 10 bases agree with TRBD1. The CDR3 loop spans 16 amino acids. The germline CDR1 and CDR2 sequences are SEHNR and FQNEAQ (reference sequence). Trimming cost V 6 bases and J 5 bases; bases outside gene matches: 12. CDR3 in amino acids: CASSTVLGQGRETQYF. The CDR3 nucleotides are TGTGCCAGCAGTACGGTGCTGGGACAGGGGAGGGAGACCCAGTACTTC.

The chain couples TRBV20-1 to TRBJ1-2, with D uncertain. CDR1 and CDR2 from the germline V gene are DFQATT and SNEGSKA (reference sequence). V was clipped by 5 bases and J by 5 bases, with 9 bases between them. The CDR3 is 11 residues long. CDR3 protein: CSAPVLYGYTF. CDR3 coding DNA: TGCAGTGCTCCCGTCCTTTATGGCTACACCTTC.

In this sample, this clone turned up once. The rearrangement uses TRBV4-1 and TRBJ1-1; D gene unclear. The V gene's germline CDR1 is MGHRA and CDR2 YSYEKL. V was cut by 3 bases and J by 5 bases, with 19 bases left in between. There are 16 residues in the CDR3. The CDR3 region is CASSHRLRGSWTEAFF. In DNA form, the CDR3 reads TGCGCCAGCAGCCACCGTTTACGTGGGAGTTGGACTGAAGCTTTCTTT.

The chain couples TRBV11-3 to TRBJ2-2; D uncertain. Trimming cost V 4 bases and J 1 base, with 4 bases left between them. Germline CDR1 SGHNT, CDR2 YENEEA. The CDR3 runs 13 residues. For the CDR3, the DNA is TGTGCCAGCAGCTACGTGAACACCGGGGAGCTGTTTTTT. This encodes CASSYVNTGELFF.

This clone was observed once. V usage is TRBV5-4 and J usage is TRBJ2-3; D unresolved. The CDR3 has 16 amino acids. The V end was cut by 0 bases, the J end by 2 bases, with 13 bases between. Per the germline V gene, CDR1 is SGHNT and CDR2 is YYREEE (reference sequence). In DNA, the CDR3 is TGTGCCAGCAGCTTGGTGGGTAGCAGCAACACAGATACGCAGTATTTT. It translates to CASSLVGSSNTDTQYF.

This clone was seen only once. CDR3 DNA: TGTGCCAGCAGCTCAGCCCCGGCAGACGGGTTGAGCTACACCTTC. Translated: CASSSAPADGLSYTF. This chain joins TRBV5-4 and TRBJ1-2; D ambiguous. Per germline, CDR1 SGHNT and CDR2 YYREEE (reference sequence). V lost 3 bases, J lost 9 bases, and 21 bases lay in between. The CDR3 totals 15 residues.

This chain joins TRBV27 and TRBJ1-1; D gene uncertain. There are 16 residues in the CDR3. Germline CDR1 MNHEY, CDR2 SMNVEV (reference sequence). The V end was cut by 5 bases, the J end by 6 bases, with 22 bases between. As DNA, the CDR3 is TGTGCCAGCAGTCCCCGGGTTACGGGGATTGACGCTGAAGCTTTCTTT. Its translation: CASSPRVTGIDAEAFF.

The CDR3 nucleotides are TGTGCCAGTAGTCCAAGGACAGGAGAGTACAATGAGCAGTTCTTC. It codes for CASSPRTGEYNEQFF. This sequence joins TRBV19 and TRBJ2-1; 7 bases are shared with TRBD1. Germline V CDR1 and CDR2: LNHDA, SQIVND (reference sequence). There are 15 residues in the CDR3. V shed 5 bases, J shed 4 bases, and the junction held 8 bases outside the gene matches.

The V gene is TRBV7-6, the J gene TRBJ1-3; tentative D call: TRBD1 (6 bases). Germline V gene sequence: CDR1 SGHVS, CDR2 FNYEAQ. The CDR3 is made up of 15 amino acids. Between the trimmed V and J ends, which lost 4 bases and 2 bases, there was a span of 12 bases. The CDR3, as DNA: TGTGCCAGCAGCTCCGGGCAGGGGACTGGAAACACCATATATTTT. The encoded protein is CASSSGQGTGNTIYF.

The chain recombines TRBV3-1 (or the pseudogene TRBV3-2) with TRBJ2-1; the match to TRBD1 covers 9 bases. This CDR3 is 14 amino acids long. CDR1 is LGHDT, CDR2 YNNKEL, per germline (reference sequence). The ends lost 5 bases at V and 4 bases at J; junction bases unmatched: 3. The CDR3 DNA is TGTGCCAGCAGCAGGGGACAGGGTTACAATGAGCAGTTCTTC. It codes for CASSRGQGYNEQFF.

The genes are TRBV24-1 and TRBJ2-3, with 7 bases identical to TRBD2. CDR1 and CDR2 from the germline V gene are KGHDR and SFDVKD. The J segment lost 2 bases and the V segment lost 0 bases, leaving 4 bases of the junction unmatched. The CDR3 contains 16 residues. The CDR3 coding sequence is TGTGCCACCAGTGATTTGTGGGGGGGTGACACAGATACGCAGTATTTT. This gives the protein CATSDLWGGDTDTQYF.

The V gene is TRBV19, the J gene TRBJ2-5; TRBD2 agrees at 16 bases. Germline V gene sequence: CDR1 LNHDA, CDR2 SQIVND (reference sequence). The CDR3 contains 21 residues. V shed 7 bases, J shed 1 base, and the junction held 18 bases outside the gene matches. CDR3 residues: CASILRPGLAGGPKLQETQYF. CDR3 nucleotide sequence: TGTGCCAGTATCCTTCGTCCGGGACTAGCGGGAGGGCCAAAACTCCAAGAGACCCAGTACTTC.

The chain links TRBV7-9 to TRBJ2-1; D possibly corresponds to TRBD1 (6 bases). CDR3 length: 12 residues. V dropped 3 bases and J dropped 15 bases, with 15 bases sitting between them. From germline, CDR1 is SEHNR and CDR2 FQNEAQ (reference sequence). In nucleotides, the CDR3 is TGTGCCAGCAGCTTGCAGGGGATTATTCGGTTCTTC. Translation: CASSLQGIIRFF.

This chain uses TRBV9 with TRBJ1-1, with D unresolved. CDR3 length equals 14 residues. V was cut by 4 bases and J by 2 bases, with 12 bases left in between. Germline CDR1 reads SGDLS; CDR2 reads YYNGEE. The CDR3 DNA is TGTGCCAGCAGCCCTCAGGTGGGTAACACTGAAGCTTTCTTT. It encodes CASSPQVGNTEAFF.

This clone came up once. The gene calls are TRBV28 and TRBJ1-1; D gene ambiguous. CDR3 length equals 12 residues. CDR1 is MDHEN and CDR2 is SYDVKM in the germline V gene. Trimming cost V 6 bases and J 4 bases, with 9 bases left between them. The CDR3: CASSPPLTEAFF. In DNA form, the CDR3 reads TGTGCCAGCAGCCCCCCCCTCACTGAAGCTTTCTTT.

This clone was recorded a few times. The same CDR3 is also encoded by other DNA sequences in this sample. V is TRBV6-4 and J is TRBJ2-2, with 11 bases fitting TRBD1. The V segment lost 5 bases and the J segment 2 bases; nucleotides outside the gene matches: 1. Germline assignment: CDR1 MRHNA and CDR2 SNTAGT. CDR3 length: 15 amino acids. For the CDR3, the DNA is TGTGCCAGCAGTAGGACAGGGGGCAACACCGGGGAGCTGTTTTTT. Its protein product is CASSRTGGNTGELFF.